The rows below give T cell receptor beta chains drawn from one sample of a study of CD8+ T cells in alopecia areata. The data were produced by immunoSEQ multiplex PCR, yet TCRdb's version contains in-frame clones alone and is incomplete. The data show over 120,000 clones, around 51% seen once. The source material was CD4+ T cells sorted from blood, sampled at week 0. The receptors come from a human donor with alopecia areata. Both conserved end residues are part of each CDR3. The D gene is left open where the match is weak. Only some rows state a clone size, as once, few, many or a class for expanded clones.

- TRBJ2-3 TRBV9 - CASSVAPTDTQYF TGTGCCAGCAGCGTAGCACCCACAGATACGCAGTATTTT
once TRBJ2-7 TRBV4-2 - CASSQADSTYEQYF TGTGCCAGCAGCCAAGCCGACAGTACCTACGAGCAGTACTTC
- TRBJ2-7 TRBV29-1 TRBD2 CSVGETSGSYEQYF TGCAGCGTTGGGGAGACTAGCGGGAGTTACGAGCAGTACTTC
- TRBJ1-1 TRBV19 - CASSRQLVNTEAFF TGTGCCAGTAGTCGACAGTTAGTGAACACTGAAGCTTTCTTT
- TRBJ2-1 TRBV30 TRBD1 CAWATGGSYNEQFF TGTGCCTGGGCGACAGGGGGCTCCTACAATGAGCAGTTCTTC
- TRBJ1-1 TRBV30 - CAWSVEGIAEAFF TGTGCCTGGAGTGTCGAGGGGATCGCTGAAGCTTTCTTT
- TRBJ1-1 TRBV20-1 - CSATGGTEAFF TGCAGTGCAACCGGGGGCACTGAAGCTTTCTTT
few TRBJ2-7 TRBV5-4 TRBD1 CASSAGTGSYEQYF TGTGCCAGCAGCGCTGGGACAGGGTCCTACGAGCAGTACTTC
few TRBJ1-5 TRBV30 - CAWSSFAVRGRQPQHF TGTGCCTGGAGTTCCTTCGCGGTTCGGGGACGACAGCCCCAGCATTTT
- TRBJ2-2 TRBV11-2 - CASSLPGANTGELFF TGTGCCAGCAGCTTACCGGGTGCGAACACCGGGGAGCTGTTTTTT
- TRBJ1-2 TRBV4-1 TRBD1 CASSQQGAGYGYTF TGCGCCAGCAGCCAACAGGGGGCCGGGTATGGCTACACCTTC
few TRBJ1-6 TRBV30 - CAWSVTDNSPLHF TGTGCCTGGAGTGTGACGGACAATTCACCCCTCCACTTT
- TRBJ2-2 TRBV29-1 TRBD1 CSVGDRGLRNTGELFF TGCAGCGTTGGGGACAGGGGGCTTCGGAACACCGGGGAGCTGTTTTTT
- TRBJ2-1 TRBV2 - CASTTVGNNEQFF TGTGCCAGCACCACCGTGGGGAACAATGAGCAGTTCTTC
- TRBJ2-7 TRBV7-2 - CASSRSLMGEQYF TGTGCCAGCAGCCGATCCTTGATGGGGGAGCAGTACTTC
- TRBJ2-3 TRBV14 TRBD2 CASSQQGLAGSTDTQYF TGTGCCAGCAGCCAACAGGGACTAGCGGGCAGCACAGATACGCAGTATTTT
- TRBJ2-1 TRBV2 - CASTRDSLDEQFF TGTGCCAGCACCCGGGACTCCCTCGATGAGCAGTTCTTC
few TRBJ1-2 TRBV6-5 - CASGERTRTF TGTGCCAGCGGGGAGCGGACCCGTACCTTC
- TRBJ2-3 TRBV29-1 TRBD2 CSVGTSGRVDTQYF TGCAGCGTTGGGACTAGCGGGAGAGTGGATACGCAGTATTTT
few TRBJ2-1 TRBV29-1 - CSVEISSANEQFF TGCAGCGTTGAAATCTCTTCCGCCAATGAGCAGTTCTTC
few TRBJ1-5 TRBV18 - CASSPGANNQPQHF TGTGCCAGCTCACCAGGGGCGAACAATCAGCCCCAGCATTTT
few TRBJ2-5 TRBV28 TRBD1 CASRLGTAQETQYF TGTGCCAGCAGACTAGGGACAGCCCAAGAGACCCAGTACTTC